This TCR beta chain was profiled in a study of siplizumab effects on memory and regulatory T cells. General observations from the study: No functional test confirmed suppression by proliferating siplizumab-culture Tregs. Alloreactive sequences traceable to unstimulated CD4+ memory cells were significantly reduced by siplizumab.

The V gene lost 2 bases and the J gene lost 3 bases, with 10 bases spanning the gap. Germline V gives CDR1 MNHEY, CDR2 SMNVEV (reference sequence). The CDR3 has 14 amino acids. Regarding this clone: The antigen is not known.

Assay: immunoSEQ multiplex PCR; the TCRdb copy retains only in-frame clones and omits some. The data show tens of thousands of clones, with approximately 93% seen just once and 30% to 40% held by the top ten. This receptor was identified in a human donor in good health. The source material was CD8+ T cells sorted from blood. The chain has TRBV27 and TRBJ1-2; no reliable D call. The CDR3 region is CASSLVAGYYGYTF. DNA for the CDR3: TGTGCCAGCAGTTTAGTGGCGGGATACTATGGCTACACCTTC.